This T cell receptor (beta chain) was retrieved from a study of shared T cell receptors in the human thymus. Only one count was recorded for this clone. The ends were cut back, 8 bases at V and 1 base at J, with 17 bases in the middle. Germline V gene sequence: CDR1 MNHEY, CDR2 SMNVEV (reference sequence). This CDR3 contains 15 residues. Clones were read by immunoSEQ multiplex PCR, and TCRdb kept only the in-frame ones, dropping some. The sample records 700,000 or so clones, around 85% being singletons. The same data also contributed to another study, on human thymus T cells. In that study: The sample donors, healthy Finnish infants, were having corrective surgery for congenital heart defects. Thymic resections from corrective heart surgery supplied the tissue. Gene usage for V and J segments appeared biased in thymic and blood repertoires. Thymic TCR repertoires of unrelated people reportedly overlapped highly.

The source of this sequence is a girl under three years old with a congenital heart defect. The rearrangement uses TRBV27 and TRBJ1-1; the D is unclear. The sequenced material came from thymocytes. The CDR3 spells CASVRGSFPNTEAFF. In DNA, the CDR3 is TGTGCCAGCGTTAGAGGTTCGTTCCCGAACACTGAAGCTTTCTTT.